This T cell receptor beta chain was obtained from a study of T cell responses to AZD1222 COVID-19 vaccine. Whole-study findings and limits: Clonal diversity was possibly underestimated, and white British individuals and females predominated among donors. The reported proportion of spike-specific TCRs targeting unmutated variant regions was nearly half.

Comments on this clone: The antigen remains unidentified.

The CDR3 contains 13 residues. V lost 3 bases and J 4 bases, leaving 9 bases between the germline ends. Germline assignment: CDR1 WNHNN and CDR2 SYGVQD (reference sequence). The assay was immunoSEQ multiplex PCR, and TCRdb's table has in-frame clones only and misses some. The sample yields 70,000 to 90,000 clones, around 86% seen once. The chain links TRBV10-1 to TRBJ1-1, with D perhaps TRBD1 (5 bases). The clonotype originates from an adult in good health. Here the sequenced sample was peripheral blood, taken on day 0 of AZD1222 vaccination. CDR3 nucleotide sequence: TGCGCCAGCAGTGACGGCAGGGTCACTGAAGCTTTCTTT. Protein sequence: CASSDGRVTEAFF.